This passage covers 16 T cell receptor beta chains from one sample sequenced in a study of blood T cell repertoires in COVID-19. Using immunoSEQ multiplex PCR, the repertoire was profiled, and TCRdb retains in-frame clones only, with some absent. The sample lists approximately 150,000 clones, about 89% occurring once. Sequenced sample: PBMCs or T cells enriched from blood (not recorded which). These receptors came from a man in his sixties who had recovered from COVID-19.

The rearrangement uses TRBV5-4 and TRBJ1-1, with no clear D. V gave up 5 bases and J gave up 8 bases, with 10 bases separating them. CDR3 size: 11 residues. Germline assignment: CDR1 SGHNT and CDR2 YYREEE (reference sequence). CDR3 sequence reads: CASSLGMEAFF. The CDR3 coding sequence is TGTGCCAGCAGTCTGGGCATGGAAGCTTTCTTT.

J is TRBJ1-6 and V is TRBV27; D not certain. This CDR3 has 14 residues. V was pared by 2 bases and J by 7 bases, with 9 bases between. In germline, CDR1 is MNHEY, CDR2 SMNVEV (reference sequence). This CDR3 is CASSLAADNSPLHF. The CDR3 DNA follows: TGTGCCAGCAGTTTAGCAGCGGACAATTCACCCCTCCACTTT.

The chain couples TRBV5-4 to TRBJ2-4; D not resolved. Deletions cut 4 bases from V and 5 bases from J, with 16 bases between. CDR1 and CDR2 from the germline V gene are SGHNT and YYREEE (reference sequence). The CDR3 covers 15 residues. This chain's CDR3 is CASSPPGGSQNIQYF. CDR3 coding DNA: TGTGCCAGCAGCCCCCCGGGTGGCAGTCAAAACATTCAGTACTTC.

In this sample, this clone turned up a few times. The J gene is TRBJ2-2, the V gene TRBV15, with 9 bases aligning to TRBD2. The V and J ends lost 0 bases and 6 bases, in that order; junction bases with no gene match: 2. The germline gives CDR1 LNHNV, CDR2 YYDKDF (reference sequence). The CDR3 has 15 amino acids. The CDR3, as DNA: TGTGCCACCAGCAGAGATCGACTAGCGGCCGGGGAGCTGTTTTTT. Translating it yields CATSRDRLAAGELFF.

The V gene is TRBV19, the J gene TRBJ2-4; TRBD1 might be the D (10 bases). V lost 5 bases, J lost 0 bases, and 32 bases lay in between. The CDR3 extends over 22 amino acids. Germline CDR1 and CDR2: LNHDA and SQIVND (reference sequence). The CDR3 coding sequence is TGTGCCAGTAGTGCGAGACAGGGGGCGATGTTAGTAGCGGGAGTAGCCAAAAACATTCAGTACTTC. It specifies CASSARQGAMLVAGVAKNIQYF.

V and J are TRBV5-8 and TRBJ2-1, with TRBD1 identical over 7 bases. With 4 bases clipped from V and 8 bases from J, the junction kept 6 bases outside the gene matches. The CDR3 consists of 13 residues. Germline V lookup: CDR1 SGHTS, CDR2 YDEGEE. The CDR3 DNA sequence: TGTGCCAGCAGCGTGGACAGGCCGGATGAGCAGTTCTTC. Its protein product is CASSVDRPDEQFF.

The chain employs TRBV9 and TRBJ2-3, with D maybe TRBD1 (5 bases). Deletions cut 3 bases from V and 4 bases from J, with 21 bases between. Looked up from germline, CDR1 is SGDLS and CDR2 is YYNGEE. CDR3 length: 17 residues. The CDR3, as DNA: TGTGCCAGCAGCGGTGCAGGGCTAGTAAGGGTAGCAGATACGCAGTATTTT. As protein: CASSGAGLVRVADTQYF.

Worth noting for this clone: Different DNA sequences within this sample yield the same CDR3. The V and J genes are TRBV5-1 and TRBJ2-1, with 11 bases identical to TRBD2. Unmatched junction bases numbered 1, after V lost 2 bases and J lost 3 bases. Germline assignment: CDR1 SGHRS and CDR2 YFSETQ. There are 15 residues in the CDR3. The CDR3 spells CASSLTSGGYNEQFF. CDR3 DNA: TGCGCCAGCAGCTTAACTAGCGGGGGCTACAATGAGCAGTTCTTC.

V gene TRBV10-3 combines with J gene TRBJ2-7; TRBD2 matches at 9 bases. CDR1 is ENHRY, CDR2 SYGVKD, per germline. There are 16 residues in the CDR3. V lost 2 bases and J lost 4; bases outside the gene matches: 9. The CDR3, as DNA: TGTGCCATCAGTGAGATATTAGCGGGGGTCAGGTACGAGCAGTACTTC. Translating gives CAISEILAGVRYEQYF.

This clone has more than one count but fewer than ten. This sequence joins TRBV5-6 and TRBJ1-2, with 8 bases matching TRBD1. CDR3 length: 12 residues. Germline loops: CDR1 SGHDT, CDR2 YYEEEE. J lost 5 bases, V lost 5 bases, and 2 bases had no gene match. The CDR3 reads CASRNRGYGYTF. The CDR3 coding sequence is TGTGCCAGCAGAAACAGGGGGTATGGCTACACCTTC.

V gene TRBV5-5 combines with J gene TRBJ1-5; possibly TRBD1 for D (6 bases). This CDR3 comprises 14 residues. Trimming took off 4 bases at V and 3 bases at J, with 11 bases between the two ends. In germline, CDR1 is SGHKS, CDR2 YYEKEE (reference sequence). Here the CDR3 DNA reads TGTGCCAGCAGCCGCAGGGGCTACAATCAGCCCCAGCATTTT. It is translated as CASSRRGYNQPQHF. The full variable domain, rest sourced from reference TRBV5-5 and TRBJ1-5, is DAGVTQSPTHLIKTRGQQVTLRCSPISGHKSVSWYQQVLGQGPQFIFQYYEKEERGRGNFPDRFSARQFPNYSSELNVNALLLGDSALYLCASSRRGYNQPQHFGDGTRLSIL.

There are a few counts of this clone. The chain combines TRBV2 with TRBJ2-2; D unclear. This CDR3 has 12 amino acids. Germline values: CDR1 SNHLY, CDR2 FYNNEI. V was shortened by 7 bases and J by 1 base, with 4 bases between the two germline ends. This chain's CDR3 is CASIKNTGELFF. As DNA, the CDR3 is TGTGCCAGCATCAAGAACACCGGGGAGCTGTTTTTT.

CDR3 in DNA: TGTGCCTGGATCCGCGGACTAGCGGACAGTGGGAATGAGCAGTTCTTC. It specifies CAWIRGLADSGNEQFF. The chain combines TRBV30 with TRBJ2-1; TRBD2 aligns across 10 bases. This CDR3 comprises 16 residues. V gave up 4 bases and J gave up 7 bases; unmatched junction bases: 13. Germline-derived CDR1 and CDR2 are GTSNPN and SVGIG (reference sequence).

This clone has only one observation. V is TRBV5-6 and J is TRBJ2-3; D gene ambiguous. Germline lookup yields CDR1 SGHDT and CDR2 YYEEEE. V was clipped by 0 bases and J by 0 bases, with 11 bases between them. This CDR3 has 16 residues. CDR3 protein: CASSLGPVSSTDTQYF. The DNA of the CDR3 is TGTGCCAGCAGCTTGGGTCCAGTATCTAGCACAGATACGCAGTATTTT.

The chain joins TRBV5-6 to TRBJ2-2; possible D gene TRBD2, 5 bases. CDR1 is SGHDT and CDR2 is YYEEEE in the germline V gene. V was cut by 1 base and J by 6 bases, with 16 bases left in between. The CDR3 contains 16 residues. The CDR3 reads CASSLIGSPGSGELFF. The CDR3 region has the DNA TGTGCCAGCAGCTTGATCGGCTCCCCGGGGTCCGGGGAGCTGTTTTTT.

The gene calls are TRBV19 and TRBJ1-2, with 8 bases that match TRBD1. Germline CDR1 LNHDA, CDR2 SQIVND (reference sequence). This CDR3 has 12 residues. V lost 7 bases, J lost 11 bases, and 9 bases stayed unmatched. The CDR3 sequence: CASNFQGAGYTF. Here the CDR3 DNA reads TGTGCCAGTAACTTCCAGGGGGCAGGATACACCTTC.